The rows below give T cell receptor beta chains drawn from one sample of a study of T cells after yellow fever vaccination. TCRdb analysed the 5' RACE reads with MiXCR anew, one entry per CDR3 protein. The repertoire holds about 320,000 distinct CDR3 sequences, with about 10% as singletons. This sample comprised CD4+ T cells sorted from PBMCs, obtained 45 days after the yellow fever booster vaccination. The receptors here all came from a man aged 18 to 29 who received the YFV17D yellow fever vaccine. The CDR3 runs from the conserved cysteine through the conserved F or W. Each record gives: D gene, V gene, J gene, clone size, CDR3 DNA, CDR3 protein. D genes are given only for firm matches. Clone size appears in some rows only: once, few, many, or a class for an expanded clone.

TRBD1,TRBV2,TRBJ2-7,.,TGTGCCAGCAGCTGGTCCGGGACAGACGAGCAGTACTTC,CASSWSGTDEQYF
TRBD1,TRBV7-2,TRBJ2-7,.,TGTGCCAGCAGCTTAGTAGGGAGACAGGGCAGATACGAGCAGTACTTC,CASSLVGRQGRYEQYF
.,TRBV4-3,TRBJ2-4,.,TGCGCCAGCAGCCAAGATAATTGGCCGGGGGAAAACATTCAGTACTTC,CASSQDNWPGENIQYF
TRBD1,TRBV28,TRBJ2-4,few,TGTGCCAGCAGCCCCAGGGGGCTCGCGGTTAACATTCAGTACTTC,CASSPRGLAVNIQYF
.,TRBV5-1,TRBJ2-2,few,TGCGCCAGCAGCGTTGCACCTGGGATAACGAACACCGGGGAGCTGTTTTTT,CASSVAPGITNTGELFF
.,TRBV15,TRBJ2-1,few,TGTGCCACCAGCCTCCAGACTAGAGATGAGCAGTTCTTC,CATSLQTRDEQFF
.,TRBV6-5,TRBJ2-6,few,TGTGCCAGCAGCCGCGGGACGCCCTCGGGGGCCAACGTCCTGACTTTC,CASSRGTPSGANVLTF
TRBD2,TRBV7-3,TRBJ2-3,few,TGTGCCAGCAGCTACGGGGGGAACACAGATACGCAGTATTTT,CASSYGGNTDTQYF
.,TRBV4-3,TRBJ2-5,few,TGCGCCAGCAGCCAAGATCTCTCCACAGAGTCGCGTCGTCAAGAGACCCAGTACTTC,CASSQDLSTESRRQETQYF
TRBD2,TRBV5-1,TRBJ2-1,few,TGCGCCAGCAGCCGACTAGCGGGGACCCCCAATGAGCAGTTCTTC,CASSRLAGTPNEQFF
TRBD2,TRBV18,TRBJ2-5,.,TGTGCCAGCTCACCATCAGCGGGGGCCACCTGGTATAGTGAGACCCAGTACTTC,CASSPSAGATWYSETQYF
.,TRBV4-1,TRBJ1-2,many,TGCGCCAGCAGCCAAGTAGTCGGGGTTGGTGGCTACACCTTC,CASSQVVGVGGYTF
.,TRBV5-6,TRBJ1-1,.,TGTGCCAGCAGCTTTGGCAGGGCCACCACTGAAGCTTTCTTT,CASSFGRATTEAFF
TRBD2,TRBV10-3,TRBJ2-1,.,TGTGCCATCAGGGGGACTAGCGGGGGGACAAATGAGCAGTTCTTC,CAIRGTSGGTNEQFF
.,TRBV10-3,TRBJ1-6,.,TGTGCCATCAGCCAGGCGCCAGGGGATTCACCCCTCCACTTT,CAISQAPGDSPLHF
.,TRBV28,TRBJ1-2,.,TGTGCCAGCAGTACGACAGACTATGGCTACACCTTC,CASSTTDYGYTF
.,TRBV5-1,TRBJ2-6,many,TGCGCCAGCAGCTGGGCCGCAGCTGGGGCCAACGTCCTGACTTTC,CASSWAAAGANVLTF